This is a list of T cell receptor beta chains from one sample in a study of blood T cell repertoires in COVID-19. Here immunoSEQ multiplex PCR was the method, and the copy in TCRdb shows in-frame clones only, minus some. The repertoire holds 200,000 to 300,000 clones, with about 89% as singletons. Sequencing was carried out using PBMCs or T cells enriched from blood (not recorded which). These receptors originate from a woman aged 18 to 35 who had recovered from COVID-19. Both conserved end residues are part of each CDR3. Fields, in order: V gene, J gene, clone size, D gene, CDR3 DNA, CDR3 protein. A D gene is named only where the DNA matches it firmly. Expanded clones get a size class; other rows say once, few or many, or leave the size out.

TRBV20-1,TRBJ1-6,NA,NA,TGCAGTGCTAGTTATGCGGGGCGAGGTAATTCACCCCTCCACTTT,CSASYAGRGNSPLHF
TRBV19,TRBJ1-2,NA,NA,TGTGCCAGTAGTATTGGACAGATCTATGGCTACACCTTC,CASSIGQIYGYTF
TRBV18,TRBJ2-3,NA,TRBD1,TGTGCCAGCTCACCGGGACAGGGGGGACGGGATACGCAGTATTTT,CASSPGQGGRDTQYF
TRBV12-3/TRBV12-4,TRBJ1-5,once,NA,TGTGCCAGCAGTTTAGGACCACAAGGAGCCCAGCATTTT,CASSLGPQGAQHF
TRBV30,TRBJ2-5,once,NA,TGTGCCTGGACTAGGGCCATGGGTCGGCTTGGGGCGACGGAGACCCAGTACTTC,CAWTRAMGRLGATETQYF
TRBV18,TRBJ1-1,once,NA,TGTGCCAGCTCTACCACGGCGACAGCGGGCGGTGAAGCTTTCTTT,CASSTTATAGGEAFF
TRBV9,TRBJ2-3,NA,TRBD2,TGTGCCAGCAGCGTAGAAGCGGGAGGGGTGGCAGATACGCAGTATTTT,CASSVEAGGVADTQYF
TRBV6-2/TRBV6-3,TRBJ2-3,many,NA,TGTGCCAGCAGTTACCCGGCTAGCGGCACAGATACGCAGTATTTT,CASSYPASGTDTQYF
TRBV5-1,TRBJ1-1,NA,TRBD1,TGCGCCAGCAGCTTGCGCCAAACGACAGGGGGCAACACTGAAGCTTTCTTT,CASSLRQTTGGNTEAFF
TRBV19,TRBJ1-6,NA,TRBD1,TGTGCCAGTAGTACGGGACAGGGGGAATATTCACCCCTCCACTTT,CASSTGQGEYSPLHF
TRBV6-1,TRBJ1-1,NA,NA,TGTGCCAGCAGTGAAGCAGGACGGTTGAGGGCTGAAGCTTTCTTT,CASSEAGRLRAEAFF
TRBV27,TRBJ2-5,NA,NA,TGTGCCAGCAGGAACACGTACCAAGAGACCCAGTACTTC,CASRNTYQETQYF
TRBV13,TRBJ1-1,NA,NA,TGTGCCAGCAGCCTCCAAACAGATACCACTGAAGCTTTCTTT,CASSLQTDTTEAFF
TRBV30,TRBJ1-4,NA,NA,TGTGCCTCCACCCTGACACCAACTAATGAAAAACTGTTTTTT,CASTLTPTNEKLFF
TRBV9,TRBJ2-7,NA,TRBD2,TGTGCCAGCAGCGCCACCGGGACTAGCTTCTCCTACGAGCAGTACTTC,CASSATGTSFSYEQYF
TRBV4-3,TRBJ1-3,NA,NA,TGCGCCAGCAGCCAAGACAGTAACTCTGGAAACACCATATATTTT,CASSQDSNSGNTIYF
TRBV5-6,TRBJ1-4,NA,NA,TGTGCCAGCAGCCCATTAGGGGGTCGAGCTAATGAAAAACTGTTTTTT,CASSPLGGRANEKLFF
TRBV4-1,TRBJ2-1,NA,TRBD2,TGCGCCAGCAGCCAACATCAACTAGCGGGAGAATACAATGAGCAGTTCTTC,CASSQHQLAGEYNEQFF
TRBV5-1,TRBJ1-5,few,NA,TGCGCCAGCAGCTCCGGGCCGGGGTCCGATCAGCCCCAGCATTTT,CASSSGPGSDQPQHF
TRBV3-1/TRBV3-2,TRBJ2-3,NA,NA,TGTGCCAGCAGCCATAGTGGGGCTACAGATACGCAGTATTTT,CASSHSGATDTQYF
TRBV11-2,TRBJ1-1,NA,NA,TGTGCCAGCAGCTTACTTACGGAGGACTTAACTGAAGCTTTCTTT,CASSLLTEDLTEAFF
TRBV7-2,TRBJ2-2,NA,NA,TGTGCCAGCAGCTTAGTGGGACTCCAACCGGGGGAGCTGTTTTTT,CASSLVGLQPGELFF
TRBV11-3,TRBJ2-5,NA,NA,TGTGCCAGCAGCCTAGGGGAGGACGGGCCCCAGTACTTC,CASSLGEDGPQYF
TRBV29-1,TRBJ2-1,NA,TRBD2,TGCAGCGTTGGCGGTCTGACGTCCGGCGGGAGGGGAACATACAATGAGCAGTTCTTC,CSVGGLTSGGRGTYNEQFF
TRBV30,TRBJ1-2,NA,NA,TGTGCCTGGAGTGCCCCTACAGGGAACTATGGCTACACCTTC,CAWSAPTGNYGYTF
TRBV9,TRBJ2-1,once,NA,TGTGCCAGCAGCGTCCGCGCGGGTAGTGAGCAGTTCTTC,CASSVRAGSEQFF
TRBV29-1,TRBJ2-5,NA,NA,TGCAGCGTTGGTGGAACGACAGGCGGGTCACAAGAGACCCAGTACTTC,CSVGGTTGGSQETQYF
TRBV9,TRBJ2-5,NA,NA,TGTGCCTCTAACAGGAAGGGTGGAGAAGAGACCCAGTACTTC,CASNRKGGEETQYF
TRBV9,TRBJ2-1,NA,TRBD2,TGTGCCAGCAGCGTAGACGTACCGGGACTAGCGGGAAGATACAATGAGCAGTTCTTC,CASSVDVPGLAGRYNEQFF
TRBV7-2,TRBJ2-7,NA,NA,TGTGCCAGCAGCTTAGCACCCGGCTCCTACGAGCAGTACTTC,CASSLAPGSYEQYF
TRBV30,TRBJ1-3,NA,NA,TGTGCCTGGAGTATTTTACGGACTAATTACGGGGATAGCTCTGGAAACACCATATATTTT,CAWSILRTNYGDSSGNTIYF
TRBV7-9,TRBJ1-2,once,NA,TGTGCCAGCAGCTTAGATAGAGGCTATGGCTACACCTTC,CASSLDRGYGYTF
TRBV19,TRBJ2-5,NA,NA,TGTGCCGACCCCAGGGGTAATTTAAAAGAGACCCAGTACTTC,CADPRGNLKETQYF
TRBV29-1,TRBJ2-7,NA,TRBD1,TGCAGCGTTGGCGGGACAGGGGTCTTCTACGAGCAGTACTTC,CSVGGTGVFYEQYF
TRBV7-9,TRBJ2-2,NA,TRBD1,TGTGCCAGCAACGACAGGGCTCCGAACACCGGGGAGCTGTTTTTT,CASNDRAPNTGELFF
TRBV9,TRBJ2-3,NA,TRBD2,TGTGCCAGCAGCGTAGCTGCCCCGACTAGCGGGTCTCACCTAAGCACAGATACGCAGTATTTT,CASSVAAPTSGSHLSTDTQYF
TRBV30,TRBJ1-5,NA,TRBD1,TGTGCCTGGAGTCTTGAGGGGGCGCCGGGCAATCAGCCCCAGCATTTT,CAWSLEGAPGNQPQHF
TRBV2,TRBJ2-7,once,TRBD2,TGTGCCAGCAGGGGCCTAGCGGGGGATTCCTACGAGCAGTACTTC,CASRGLAGDSYEQYF